Given below is one T cell receptor (beta chain) in context. This clonotype was seen many times. What this receptor recognizes is not known. The record has no base qualities; no much larger clone is one base away. This sample is drawn from a study of CD8 T cells in ankylosing spondylitis (dated by TCRdb to 2016 to 2017). Turning to the overall study: The study set out to find disease-linked TCR variants by profiling T cell receptor beta repertoires in ankylosing spondylitis patients and healthy donors. Peripheral blood was sampled, and synovial fluid was additionally collected from ankylosing spondylitis patients. The whole study cohort included 85 to 120 healthy donors and about two dozen ankylosing spondylitis patients.

Data came from an Illumina HiSeq 2500. Quantitative 5'-RACE with molecular barcodes was used to prepare TCR beta libraries. Per the authors' processing: To identify disease-linked TCR variants, a new computational method was used, one built on a probabilistic model of VDJ rearrangement. TCRdb trimmed the raw reads at Q25, called clones with MiXCR and kept productive beta chains. Every distinct CDR3 protein forms one entry, paired with its most common genes and DNA. The authors' filters were not applied to this entry. The sample records about 240,000 distinct CDR3 sequences, approximately 9% of which are singletons. Of the sample, about 6.5% is held by the ten largest clones. V and J lose 4 bases and 8 bases, and a span of 13 bases separates them. The CDR3 runs 13 residues from the cysteine to the phenylalanine. Only the CDR3 DNA is retained, 39 bases long and in frame from the first base. From a lookup of the germline V gene, CDR1 and CDR2 are ENHRY and SYGVKD.

Study-level results and caveats: Significant enrichment of the disease-linked clones was reported in matched synovial fluid samples from ankylosing spondylitis patients. Blood from ankylosing spondylitis patients appeared to be characterized by a TCR beta motif composed of several highly homologous amino acid variants. In peripheral blood, the disease-linked clones were found at relatively low frequencies and had a CD8+ phenotype. Some motif variants were previously reported in synovial fluid and blood of reactive arthritis patients, suggesting common disease-initiation mechanisms.

This TCR came from a male donor with ankylosing spondylitis or in good health (not recorded which). Sequenced input: blood, either unsorted or a sorted T cell fraction (not recorded which). Rearrangement joined TRBV10-3 to TRBJ2-3; D gene: possibly TRBD1, on 5 matching bases. The CDR3: CAISAQGSGTQYF. The bases are TGTGCCATCAGTGCGCAGGGATCGGGTACGCAGTATTTT.